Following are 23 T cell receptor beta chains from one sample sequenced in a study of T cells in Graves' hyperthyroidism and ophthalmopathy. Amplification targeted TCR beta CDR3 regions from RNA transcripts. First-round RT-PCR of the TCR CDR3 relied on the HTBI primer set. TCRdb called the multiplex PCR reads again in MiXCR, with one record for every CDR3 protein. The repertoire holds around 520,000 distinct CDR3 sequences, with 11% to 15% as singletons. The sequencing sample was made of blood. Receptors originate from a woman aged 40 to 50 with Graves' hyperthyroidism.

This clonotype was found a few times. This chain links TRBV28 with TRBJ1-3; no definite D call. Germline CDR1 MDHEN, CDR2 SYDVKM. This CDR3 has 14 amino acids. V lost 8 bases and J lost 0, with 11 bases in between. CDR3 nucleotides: TGTGCCAGCCTAACCGGGGACTCTGGAAACACCATATATTTT. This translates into CASLTGDSGNTIYF.

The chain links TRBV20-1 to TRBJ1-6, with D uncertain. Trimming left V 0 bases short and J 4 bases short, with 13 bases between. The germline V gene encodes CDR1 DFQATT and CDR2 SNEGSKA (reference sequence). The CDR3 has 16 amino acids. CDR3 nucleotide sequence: TGCAGTGCTAGAGACAGGACCGGGCCATATAATTCACCCCTCCACTTT. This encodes CSARDRTGPYNSPLHF.

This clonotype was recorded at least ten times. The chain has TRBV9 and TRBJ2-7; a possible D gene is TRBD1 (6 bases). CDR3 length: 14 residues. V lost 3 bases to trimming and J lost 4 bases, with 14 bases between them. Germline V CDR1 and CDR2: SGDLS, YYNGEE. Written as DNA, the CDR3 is TGTGCCAGCAGCGAACAGGGCGCGCATTACGAGCAGTACTTC. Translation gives CASSEQGAHYEQYF.

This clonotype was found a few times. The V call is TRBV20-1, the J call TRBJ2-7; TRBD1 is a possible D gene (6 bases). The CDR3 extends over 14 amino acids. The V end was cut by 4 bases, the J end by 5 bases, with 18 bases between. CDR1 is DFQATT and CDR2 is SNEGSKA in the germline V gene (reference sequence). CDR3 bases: TGCAGTGCTATGAGAACAGGGCTTCCCAACGAGCAGTACTTC. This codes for CSAMRTGLPNEQYF.

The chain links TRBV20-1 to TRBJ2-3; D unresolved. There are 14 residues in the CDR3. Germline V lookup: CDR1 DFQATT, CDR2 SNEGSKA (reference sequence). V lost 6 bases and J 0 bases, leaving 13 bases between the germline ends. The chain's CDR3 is CSAPFQSSTDTQYF. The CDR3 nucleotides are TGCAGTGCCCCGTTTCAAAGTAGCACAGATACGCAGTATTTT.

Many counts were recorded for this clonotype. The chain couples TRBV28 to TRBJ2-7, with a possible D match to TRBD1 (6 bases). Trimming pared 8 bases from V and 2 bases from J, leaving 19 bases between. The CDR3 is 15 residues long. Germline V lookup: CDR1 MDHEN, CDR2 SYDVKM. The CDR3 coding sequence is TGTGCCAGCCTTTCCCAAGGGACACTCACCTACGAGCAGTACTTC. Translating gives CASLSQGTLTYEQYF. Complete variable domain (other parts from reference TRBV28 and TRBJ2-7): DVKVTQSSRYLVKRTGEKVFLECVQDMDHENMFWYRQDPGLGLRLIYFSYDVKMKEKGDIPEGYSVSREKKERFSLILESASTNQTSMYLCASLSQGTLTYEQYFGPGTRLTVT.

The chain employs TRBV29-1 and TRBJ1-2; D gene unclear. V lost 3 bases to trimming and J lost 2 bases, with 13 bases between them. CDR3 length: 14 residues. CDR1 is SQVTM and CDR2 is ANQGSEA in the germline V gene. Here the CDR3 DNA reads TGCAGCGTTGACGACGGTAAATCCAACTATGGCTACACCTTC. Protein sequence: CSVDDGKSNYGYTF.

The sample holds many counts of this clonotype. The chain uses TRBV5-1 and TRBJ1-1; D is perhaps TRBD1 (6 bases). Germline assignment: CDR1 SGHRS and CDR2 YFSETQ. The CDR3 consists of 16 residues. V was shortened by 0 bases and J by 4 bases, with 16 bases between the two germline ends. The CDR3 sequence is CASSLDGGGLSTEAFF. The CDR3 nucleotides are TGCGCCAGCAGCTTGGATGGGGGCGGTTTGAGCACTGAAGCTTTCTTT.

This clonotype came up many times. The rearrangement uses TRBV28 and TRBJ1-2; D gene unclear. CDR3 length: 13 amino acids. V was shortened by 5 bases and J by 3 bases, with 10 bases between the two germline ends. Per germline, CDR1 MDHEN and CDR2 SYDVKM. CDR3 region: CASSLDDDYGYTF. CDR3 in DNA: TGTGCCAGCAGTCTCGATGACGACTATGGCTACACCTTC.

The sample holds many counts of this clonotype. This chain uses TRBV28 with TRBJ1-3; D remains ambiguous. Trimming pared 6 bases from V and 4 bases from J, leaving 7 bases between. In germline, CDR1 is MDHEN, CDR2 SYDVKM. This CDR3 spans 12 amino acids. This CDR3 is CASRRSGNTIYF. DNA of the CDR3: TGTGCCAGCAGGAGGTCAGGAAACACCATATATTTT.

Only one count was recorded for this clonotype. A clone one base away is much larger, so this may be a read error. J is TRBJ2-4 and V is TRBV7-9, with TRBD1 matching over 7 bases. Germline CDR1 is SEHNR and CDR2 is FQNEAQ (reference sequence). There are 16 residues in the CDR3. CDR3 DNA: TGTGCCAGCGGCTTAGAGGGACAGCTAGCCAAAAACATTCAGTACTTC. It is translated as CASGLEGQLAKNIQYF.

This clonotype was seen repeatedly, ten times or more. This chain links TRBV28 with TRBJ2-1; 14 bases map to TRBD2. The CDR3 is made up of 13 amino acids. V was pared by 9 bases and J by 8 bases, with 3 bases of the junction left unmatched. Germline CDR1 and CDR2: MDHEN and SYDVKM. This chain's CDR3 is CASRLAGGDEQFF. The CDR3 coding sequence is TGTGCCAGTCGACTAGCGGGAGGGGATGAGCAGTTCTTC. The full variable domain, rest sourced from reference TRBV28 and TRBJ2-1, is DVKVTQSSRYLVKRTGEKVFLECVQDMDHENMFWYRQDPGLGLRLIYFSYDVKMKEKGDIPEGYSVSREKKERFSLILESASTNQTSMYLCASRLAGGDEQFFGPGTRLTVL.

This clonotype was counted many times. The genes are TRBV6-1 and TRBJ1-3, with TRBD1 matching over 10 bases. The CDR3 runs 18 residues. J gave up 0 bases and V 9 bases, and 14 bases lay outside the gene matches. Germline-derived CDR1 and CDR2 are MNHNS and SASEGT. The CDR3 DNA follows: TGTGCCAGTACATCCCCGGGACAGGGGTTCTACTCTGGAAACACCATATATTTT. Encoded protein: CASTSPGQGFYSGNTIYF.

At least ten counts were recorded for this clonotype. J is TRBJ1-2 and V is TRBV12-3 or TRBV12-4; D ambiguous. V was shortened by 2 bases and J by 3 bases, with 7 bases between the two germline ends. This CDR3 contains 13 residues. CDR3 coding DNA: TGTGCCAGCAGTTTAAGAGTGGACTATGGCTACACCTTC. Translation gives CASSLRVDYGYTF.

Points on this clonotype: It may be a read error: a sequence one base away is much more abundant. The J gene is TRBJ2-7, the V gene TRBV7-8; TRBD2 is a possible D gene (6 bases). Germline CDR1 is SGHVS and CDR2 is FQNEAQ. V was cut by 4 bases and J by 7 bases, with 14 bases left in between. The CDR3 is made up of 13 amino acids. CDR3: CASSSLTGDEQYF. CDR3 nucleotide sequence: TGTGCCAGCAGCTCATTGACGGGAGATGAGCAGTACTTC.

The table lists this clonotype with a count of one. The CDR3 spells CASSGPRTGGGAGAYTDTQYF. DNA of the CDR3: TGTGCCAGCAGTGGTCCTCGGACAGGGGGCGGAGCGGGAGCATACACAGATACGCAGTATTTT. The chain joins TRBV28 to TRBJ2-3, with 11 bases identical to TRBD1. The V gene end was trimmed by 5 bases and the J gene end by 2 bases; junction bases not matched to a gene: 21. CDR1 MDHEN and CDR2 SYDVKM come from the germline V gene. The CDR3 has 21 residues.

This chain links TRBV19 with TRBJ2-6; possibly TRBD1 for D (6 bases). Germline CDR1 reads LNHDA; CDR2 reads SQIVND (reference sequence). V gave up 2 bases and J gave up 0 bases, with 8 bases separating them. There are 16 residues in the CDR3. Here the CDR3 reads CASSIMTGSGANVLTF. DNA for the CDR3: TGTGCCAGTAGTATAATGACAGGCTCTGGGGCCAACGTCCTGACTTTC.

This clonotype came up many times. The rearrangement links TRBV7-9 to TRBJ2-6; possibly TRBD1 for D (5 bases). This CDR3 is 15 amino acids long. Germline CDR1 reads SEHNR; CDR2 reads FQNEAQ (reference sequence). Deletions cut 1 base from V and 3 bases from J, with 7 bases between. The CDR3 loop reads CASSLGGVGANVLTF. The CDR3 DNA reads TGTGCCAGCAGCTTAGGGGGCGTTGGGGCCAACGTCCTGACTTTC.

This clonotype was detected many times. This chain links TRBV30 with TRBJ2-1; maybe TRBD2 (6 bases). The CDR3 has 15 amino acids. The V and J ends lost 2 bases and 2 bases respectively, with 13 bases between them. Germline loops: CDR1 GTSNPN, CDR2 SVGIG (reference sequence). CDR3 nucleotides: TGTGCCTGGAGTCCTGGCGGGGATCCCTACAATGAGCAGTTCTTC. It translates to CAWSPGGDPYNEQFF. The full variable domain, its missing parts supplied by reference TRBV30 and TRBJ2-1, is SQTIHQWPATLVQPVGSPLSLECTVEGTSNPNLYWYRQAAGRGLQLLFYSVGIGQISSEVPQNLSASRPQDRQFILSSKKLLLSDSGFYLCAWSPGGDPYNEQFFGPGTRLTVL.

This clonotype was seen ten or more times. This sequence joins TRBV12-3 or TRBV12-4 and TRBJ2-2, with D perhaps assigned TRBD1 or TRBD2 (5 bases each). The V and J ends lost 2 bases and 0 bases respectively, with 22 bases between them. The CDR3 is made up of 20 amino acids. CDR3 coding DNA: TGTGCCAGCAGTTTATTGAAGGGATCGAGGGGCGCTACGAACACCGGGGAGCTGTTTTTT. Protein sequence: CASSLLKGSRGATNTGELFF.

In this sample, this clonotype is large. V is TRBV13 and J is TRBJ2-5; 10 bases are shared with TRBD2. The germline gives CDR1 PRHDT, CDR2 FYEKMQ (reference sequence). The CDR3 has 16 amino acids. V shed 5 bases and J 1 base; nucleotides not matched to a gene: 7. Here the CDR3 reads CASSDASGGSQETQYF. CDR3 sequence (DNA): TGTGCCAGCAGCGACGCTAGCGGGGGCTCCCAAGAGACCCAGTACTTC.

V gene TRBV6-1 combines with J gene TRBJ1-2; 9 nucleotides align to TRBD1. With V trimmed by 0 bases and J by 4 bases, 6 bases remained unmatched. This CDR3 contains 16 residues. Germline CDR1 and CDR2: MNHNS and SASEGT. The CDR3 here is CASSEAFTGGFYGYTF. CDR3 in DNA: TGTGCCAGCAGTGAAGCGTTTACAGGGGGCTTCTATGGCTACACCTTC.

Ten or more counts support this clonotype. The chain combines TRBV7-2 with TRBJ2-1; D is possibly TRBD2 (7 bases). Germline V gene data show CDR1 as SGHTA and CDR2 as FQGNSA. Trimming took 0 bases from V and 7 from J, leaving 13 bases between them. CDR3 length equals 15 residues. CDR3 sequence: CASSLAGGRVNEQFF. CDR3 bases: TGTGCCAGCAGCTTAGCGGGGGGGCGGGTAAATGAGCAGTTCTTC.